This is a list of T cell receptor beta chains from one sample in a study of blood T cell repertoires in COVID-19. The data were produced by immunoSEQ multiplex PCR, yet TCRdb's version contains in-frame clones alone and is incomplete. The repertoire holds over 300,000 clones, with about 90% as singletons. The specimen sequenced was PBMCs or T cells enriched from blood (not recorded which). All receptors come from a young woman who had recovered from COVID-19. Each CDR3 is given with its conserved first and last residue. The order of the fields is clone size, J gene, D gene, V gene, CDR3 protein, CDR3 DNA. The D gene is left open where the match is weak. Size is stated for part of the rows, as once, few or many counts, or as a class when the clone is expanded.

size: -
J: TRBJ1-3
D: -
V: TRBV14
CDR3: CASSQRGGTSGNTIYF
DNA: TGTGCCAGCAGCCAAAGAGGAGGGACTTCTGGAAACACCATATATTTT

size: -
J: TRBJ2-1
D: TRBD2
V: TRBV5-1
CDR3: CASSLVAGTHNEQFF
DNA: TGCGCCAGCAGCTTGGTAGCGGGGACCCACAATGAGCAGTTCTTC

size: -
J: TRBJ2-3
D: -
V: TRBV27
CDR3: CASSLSGRWADTQYF
DNA: TGTGCCAGCAGTTTATCGGGCAGGTGGGCAGATACGCAGTATTTT

size: -
J: TRBJ1-6
D: -
V: TRBV27
CDR3: CASHPGSYNSPLHF
DNA: TGTGCCAGCCATCCGGGGTCCTATAATTCACCCCTCCACTTT

size: -
J: TRBJ1-6
D: -
V: TRBV5-1
CDR3: CASSLVQGQSPLHF
DNA: TGCGCCAGCAGCTTGGTACAGGGTCAGTCACCCCTCCACTTT

size: -
J: TRBJ2-2
D: -
V: TRBV18
CDR3: CASSPRDRVNTGELFF
DNA: TGTGCCAGCTCTCCGCGGGACAGAGTGAACACCGGGGAGCTGTTTTTT

size: -
J: TRBJ2-5
D: TRBD2
V: TRBV19
CDR3: CASSPRGPAGEQETQYF
DNA: TGTGCCAGTAGTCCGAGGGGCCCAGCGGGGGAGCAAGAGACCCAGTACTTC

size: -
J: TRBJ1-1
D: -
V: TRBV30
CDR3: CAWSVGGSLTEAFF
DNA: TGTGCCTGGAGTGTAGGGGGTTCTTTGACTGAAGCTTTCTTT

size: -
J: TRBJ2-7
D: -
V: TRBV2
CDR3: CASRWDTTSYEQYF
DNA: TGTGCCAGCCGGTGGGACACAACCTCCTACGAGCAGTACTTC

size: -
J: TRBJ1-1
D: TRBD1
V: TRBV9
CDR3: CASSARGHRGNTEAFF
DNA: TGTGCCAGCAGCGCCAGAGGTCACAGGGGGAACACTGAAGCTTTCTTT

size: -
J: TRBJ1-5
D: TRBD1
V: TRBV6-5
CDR3: CATQTGTGLTQHF
DNA: TGTGCCACCCAGACCGGGACAGGGTTGACCCAGCATTTT

size: once
J: TRBJ2-6
D: -
V: TRBV9
CDR3: CASSVAGGLTSGANVLTF
DNA: TGTGCCAGCAGCGTAGCTGGGGGACTGACCTCTGGGGCCAACGTCCTGACTTTC

size: -
J: TRBJ2-7
D: -
V: TRBV30
CDR3: CAWSGRVGDEQYF
DNA: TGTGCCTGGAGTGGCAGAGTGGGCGACGAGCAGTACTTC

size: -
J: TRBJ1-3
D: -
V: TRBV19
CDR3: CASSTPGGPGNTIYF
DNA: TGTGCCAGTAGTACCCCCGGCGGCCCTGGAAACACCATATATTTT

size: -
J: TRBJ1-5
D: -
V: TRBV19
CDR3: CASSMWGRSQPQHF
DNA: TGTGCCAGTAGTATGTGGGGGCGATCCCAGCCCCAGCATTTT

size: -
J: TRBJ2-2
D: TRBD1
V: TRBV6-5
CDR3: CASSYFTGANTGELFF
DNA: TGTGCCAGCAGTTACTTCACAGGGGCTAACACCGGGGAGCTGTTTTTT

size: -
J: TRBJ1-3
D: -
V: TRBV30
CDR3: CAWSVSQGNTIYF
DNA: TGTGCCTGGAGTGTGTCACAGGGAAACACCATATATTTT

size: -
J: TRBJ2-5
D: -
V: TRBV7-9
CDR3: CASSLRGNQETQYF
DNA: TGTGCCAGCAGCTTGAGAGGGAACCAAGAGACCCAGTACTTC

size: -
J: TRBJ2-2
D: TRBD1
V: TRBV7-3
CDR3: CASSSYRGGELFF
DNA: TGTGCCAGCAGCTCCTACAGGGGGGGGGAGCTGTTTTTT

size: -
J: TRBJ1-2
D: -
V: TRBV6-1
CDR3: CASSDPGVGYTF
DNA: TGTGCCAGCAGTGACCCAGGGGTGGGCTACACCTTC

size: few
J: TRBJ1-2
D: TRBD1
V: TRBV29-1
CDR3: CSALEGTGGRGYGYTF
DNA: TGCAGCGCCCTTGAGGGGACAGGGGGCAGAGGCTATGGCTACACCTTC

size: -
J: TRBJ2-2
D: -
V: TRBV3-1/TRBV3-2
CDR3: CASSLRRDGELFF
DNA: TGTGCCAGCAGCCTCCGGAGGGACGGGGAGCTGTTTTTT

size: -
J: TRBJ1-3
D: -
V: TRBV2
CDR3: CASSEGHGRFGNTIYF
DNA: TGTGCCAGCAGTGAGGGACATGGGAGATTCGGAAACACCATATATTTT

size: -
J: TRBJ1-3
D: -
V: TRBV19
CDR3: CASSRISGPQGNTIYF
DNA: TGTGCCAGTAGTAGGATCTCCGGGCCCCAGGGTAACACCATATATTTT

size: -
J: TRBJ1-2
D: -
V: TRBV9
CDR3: CASSDQLGYTF
DNA: TGTGCCAGCAGCGATCAGTTAGGCTACACCTTC

size: -
J: TRBJ2-1
D: TRBD1
V: TRBV7-9
CDR3: CASSSGGQWVEQFF
DNA: TGTGCCAGCAGCTCAGGGGGCCAGTGGGTTGAGCAGTTCTTC

size: -
J: TRBJ2-7
D: TRBD1
V: TRBV6-5
CDR3: CASSLDRVAYEQYF
DNA: TGTGCCAGCAGCCTAGACAGGGTGGCCTACGAGCAGTACTTC

size: -
J: TRBJ2-2
D: -
V: TRBV6-5
CDR3: CASSRLASGELFF
DNA: TGTGCCAGCAGCAGGCTTGCGTCCGGGGAGCTGTTTTTT

size: -
J: TRBJ2-5
D: TRBD1
V: TRBV9
CDR3: CASSVGHRGKQETQYF
DNA: TGTGCCAGCAGCGTAGGTCACAGGGGGAAACAAGAGACCCAGTACTTC

size: -
J: TRBJ1-1
D: -
V: TRBV5-4
CDR3: CASSPHPTGMNTEAFF
DNA: TGTGCCAGCAGCCCCCACCCCACAGGAATGAACACTGAAGCTTTCTTT

size: -
J: TRBJ2-7
D: -
V: TRBV30
CDR3: CAWSVASYEQYF
DNA: TGTGCCTGGAGTGTGGCCTCCTACGAGCAGTACTTC

size: -
J: TRBJ2-5
D: TRBD2
V: TRBV3-1/TRBV3-2
CDR3: CASSQGLAGEGKTQYF
DNA: TGTGCCAGCAGCCAAGGTTTAGCGGGGGAAGGGAAGACCCAGTACTTC

size: -
J: TRBJ1-2
D: TRBD1
V: TRBV5-1
CDR3: CASTLGQGYYGYTF
DNA: TGCGCCAGCACCCTGGGACAGGGCTACTATGGCTACACCTTC

size: once
J: TRBJ2-1
D: -
V: TRBV19
CDR3: CASNQALASNEQFF
DNA: TGTGCCAGTAACCAGGCCCTAGCTAGCAATGAGCAGTTCTTC

size: -
J: TRBJ1-4
D: -
V: TRBV7-9
CDR3: CASSLIRPDRAGKLFF
DNA: TGTGCCAGCAGCTTAATTCGGCCAGATCGGGCGGGTAAACTGTTTTTT

size: -
J: TRBJ1-1
D: -
V: TRBV19
CDR3: CASIKGLNTEAFF
DNA: TGTGCCAGTATAAAGGGGTTGAACACTGAAGCTTTCTTT

size: -
J: TRBJ1-3
D: -
V: TRBV7-6
CDR3: CASSLLQSGNTIYF
DNA: TGTGCCAGCAGCTTATTGCAGTCTGGAAACACCATATATTTT

size: -
J: TRBJ1-5
D: -
V: TRBV19
CDR3: CASSRRDQPQHF
DNA: TGTGCCAGTAGTAGGAGAGATCAGCCCCAGCATTTT

size: -
J: TRBJ1-5
D: -
V: TRBV7-2
CDR3: CASSLGGGSGNQPQHF
DNA: TGTGCCAGCAGCTTAGGGGGGGGCTCGGGCAATCAGCCCCAGCATTTT

size: -
J: TRBJ1-2
D: TRBD1
V: TRBV19
CDR3: CASSTTGGSDYGYTF
DNA: TGTGCCAGTAGTACTACAGGGGGCTCTGACTATGGCTACACCTTC

size: -
J: TRBJ1-1
D: -
V: TRBV12-3/TRBV12-4
CDR3: CASSLKAGAEAFF
DNA: TGTGCCAGCAGTTTAAAGGCCGGGGCTGAAGCTTTCTTT

size: -
J: TRBJ1-2
D: -
V: TRBV7-9
CDR3: CASSLSWGEARGGYTF
DNA: TGTGCCAGCAGCTTAAGCTGGGGCGAGGCCCGTGGCGGCTACACCTTC

size: -
J: TRBJ1-5
D: -
V: TRBV20-1
CDR3: CSASSGNQPQHF
DNA: TGCAGTGCTAGTAGCGGCAATCAGCCCCAGCATTTT